This entry concerns a single T cell receptor (beta chain). This sample is part of a study of blood T cell repertoires in COVID-19. About the research overall: The samples span acute and convalescent COVID-19 from the United States, Italy and Spain. Sources were T cells, B-cell-depleted T cells, or PBMCs; the material itself was cDNA or gDNA.

How the authors handled the data: Amplification of reference gene primers was used by the study to estimate nucleated cell counts. Libraries were prepared by immunoSEQ multiplex PCR; TCRdb keeps only in-frame clonotypes and omits some of them. V and J calls and clone size come straight from that table; D and trimming were deduced from the DNA. This sample has approximately 290,000 clones, with 85% to 90% found just once. The CDR3 consists of 15 residues. Trimming left V 3 bases short and J 2 bases short, with 11 bases between. The germline gives CDR1 KGHSH, CDR2 LQKENI. V usage is TRBV18 and J usage is TRBJ1-5; perhaps TRBD1 as D (5 bases). The specimen sequenced was peripheral blood. The sequence derives from a young man with acute or convalescent COVID-19. The CDR3 bases are TGTGCCAGCTCACCCCTCTCGGGGGGCAATCAGCCCCAGCATTTT. This codes for CASSPLSGGNQPQHF.